Shown below are 27 T cell receptor beta chains from a single sample sequenced in a study of tumor and adjacent non-tumor tissue in lung cancer. No cell sorting was done before RNA was extracted from the tissue. A modified ARM-PCR protocol with three rounds of nested PCR amplified TCRbeta. MiXCR, run by TCRdb on the multiplex PCR reads, gives a single entry per CDR3 protein. Among 75,000 to 100,000 distinct CDR3 sequences listed, roughly 66% were seen once. The sample taken for sequencing was lung tumor tissue. Receptors originate from a man aged 55 to 70 with non-small cell lung cancer.

Concerning this clonotype: A read error may be the cause here, since a much bigger clone is one base away. J is TRBJ1-4 and V is TRBV6-6, with D possibly being TRBD1 (6 bases). The length of the CDR3 is 15 residues. In germline, CDR1 is MNHNY, CDR2 SVGAGI (reference sequence). The CDR3 region has the DNA TGTGCCAGCAATTACTCCGACAGGTCTAATGAAAAACTGTTTTTT. Amino acids: CASNYSDRSNEKLFF.

With respect to this clonotype: This could be a read error, since a much larger clone is one nucleotide away. The J gene is TRBJ1-2, the V gene TRBV2; D not certain. The CDR3 runs to 14 residues. Germline V gene data show CDR1 as SNHLY and CDR2 as FYNNEI. The CDR3 loop reads CASSEARGVYDYTF. The CDR3 DNA reads TGTGCCAGCAGTGAAGCGCGAGGTGTCTATGACTACACCTTC.

The sample holds a few counts of this clonotype. The junction differs from germline at one of its ends, possibly a read error. J is TRBJ2-7 and V is TRBV6-1, with a tentative D call TRBD2 (6 bases). Germline V gene sequence: CDR1 MNHNS, CDR2 SASEGT. The CDR3 extends over 13 amino acids. CDR3: CARMRDGGSEQHF. As DNA, the CDR3 is TGTGCCAGAATGCGGGACGGAGGGAGCGAGCAGCACTTC.

This clonotype was observed at least ten times. The chain joins TRBV20-1 to TRBJ2-5, with 7 bases aligning to TRBD2. J lost 4 bases, V lost 6 bases, and 5 bases had no gene match. The CDR3 is 12 amino acids. Germline CDR1 reads DFQATT; CDR2 reads SNEGSKA (reference sequence). The CDR3 region is CSATGGTETQYF. CDR3 DNA: TGCAGTGCAACCGGGGGGACAGAGACCCAGTACTTC.

In the case of this clonotype: The conserved phenylalanine or tryptophan is not found at the CDR3 terminus, so this likely reflects a read error. J is TRBJ2-7 and V is TRBV12-3 or TRBV12-4, with 7 bases matching TRBD2. The CDR3 spans 15 residues. The V and J ends lost 0 bases and 9 bases, in that order; junction bases with no gene match: 11. CDR3 coding DNA: TGTGCCAGCAGTTTAGCTATCGGCGGGAGCAACGGGCAGTACTTA. Its protein product is CASSLAIGGSNGQYL.

Details on this clonotype: One junction end does not reproduce the germline sequence, and a read error may be involved. The genes are TRBV14 and TRBJ2-5; maybe TRBD2 (5 bases). The CDR3 length is 14 residues. Germline-derived CDR1 and CDR2 are SGHDN and FVKESK. CDR3 in amino acids: CASSQVAREETQHF. The CDR3 nucleotides are TGTGCCAGCAGCCAAGTAGCTCGGGAAGAGACCCAGCACTTC.

Note on this clonotype: An end of the junction differs from the germline gene, which may be a read error. The chain employs TRBV29-1 and TRBJ2-5; D may be TRBD2 (6 bases). Per germline, CDR1 SQVTM and CDR2 ANQGSEA. The CDR3 is 11 amino acids. CDR3 in amino acids: CSVCPGETQYF. CDR3 nucleotides: TGCAGCGTCTGCCCGGGGGAGACCCAGTATTTC.

J is TRBJ2-3 and V is TRBV20-1, with D possibly TRBD2 on 7 matching bases. This CDR3 comprises 16 residues. V was cut by 7 bases and J by 5 bases, with 25 bases left in between. From germline, CDR1 is DFQATT and CDR2 SNEGSKA (reference sequence). CDR3 sequence (DNA): TGCAGTGTTCCACCAGCCCGAGGGGGGGCCATAGATACGCAGTATTTT. It encodes CSVPPARGGAIDTQYF.

A remark on this clonotype: Mismatch with germline at one junction end may stem from a read error. The chain joins TRBV6-2 or TRBV6-3 to TRBJ2-5; D is possibly TRBD2 (5 bases). Germline CDR1 and CDR2: MNHEY and SVGEGT. This CDR3 is 11 amino acids long. This chain's CDR3 is CASRYGETQYF. CDR3 coding DNA: TGTGCCAGCAGATACGGGGAGACACAGTACTTC.

The chain has TRBV5-1 and TRBJ1-2; D is uncertain. Trimming took off 9 bases at V and 0 bases at J, with 15 bases between the two ends. In germline, CDR1 is SGHRS, CDR2 YFSETQ. The CDR3 has 14 residues. Written as DNA, the CDR3 is TGCGCCAATAGCGCTACGGTTACTAACTATGGCTACACCTTC. Translation: CANSATVTNYGYTF.

The table lists this clonotype with many counts. This chain connects TRBV6-6 to TRBJ1-5; D perhaps matches TRBD1 (5 bases). CDR3 length: 13 residues. Germline V lookup: CDR1 MNHNY, CDR2 SVGAGI (reference sequence). V was cut by 2 bases and J by 9 bases, with 11 bases left in between. DNA of the CDR3: TGTGCCAGCAGTTACGATCTGAGGGGGCCCCAGCATTTT. It yields the protein CASSYDLRGPQHF.

CDR3 in amino acids: CASSDGQGAGEKLFF. In DNA, the CDR3 is TGTGCCAGCAGTGATGGACAGGGGGCAGGTGAAAAACTGTTTTTT. This chain joins TRBV28 and TRBJ1-4, with 11 bases identical to TRBD1. CDR3 length: 15 amino acids. The germline V gene has CDR1 MDHEN and CDR2 SYDVKM. Germline trimming cut 5 bases from V and 7 bases from J; bases unmatched to any gene: 6.

Of note for this clonotype: Likely a read error: the CDR3 ends without its conserved phenylalanine or tryptophan. V gene TRBV6-1 combines with J gene TRBJ2-2; D is possibly TRBD1 (6 bases). Germline values: CDR1 MNHNS, CDR2 SASEGT. This CDR3 is 17 amino acids long. This chain's CDR3 is CVSSEFGTPANTGELFS. CDR3 nucleotides: TGTGTCAGCAGTGAATTTGGGACACCCGCGAACACCGGGGAGCTGTTTTCT.

With regard to this clonotype: A read error may be the cause here, since a much bigger clone is one base away. V and J are TRBV20-1 and TRBJ1-1, with 8 bases lining up with TRBD1. The germline V gene has CDR1 DFQATT and CDR2 SNEGSKA (reference sequence). The CDR3 covers 14 residues. V dropped 3 bases and J dropped 4; count of bases not matched to a gene: 7. CDR3 nucleotides: TGCAGTGCTAGTTGGCGGGACAGGAGCACTGAAGCTTTCTTT. This codes for CSASWRDRSTEAFF.

The gene calls are TRBV7-9 and TRBJ2-3; 8 bases map to TRBD1. The ends lost 5 bases at V and 6 bases at J; junction bases unmatched: 10. The length of the CDR3 is 15 residues. Germline CDR1 is SEHNR and CDR2 is FQNEAQ (reference sequence). The CDR3 region is CASSLQGQGVDTQYF. As DNA, the CDR3 is TGTGCCAGCAGCCTACAAGGACAGGGAGTGGATACGCAGTATTTT.

A remark on this clonotype: A much larger clone is a single base away; this may be a read error. This rearrangement joins TRBV6-5 to TRBJ2-5, with D perhaps matching TRBD2 (6 bases). Looked up from germline, CDR1 is MNHEY and CDR2 is SVGAGI. There are 14 residues in the CDR3. The CDR3 loop is CASSYSGTQEIQYF. The CDR3 DNA follows: TGTGCCAGCAGTTACTCTGGGACTCAAGAGATCCAGTACTTC.

This clonotype was counted at least ten times. The V call is TRBV11-2, the J call TRBJ2-7; a possible D gene is TRBD1 (6 bases). V dropped 0 bases and J dropped 4 bases, with 22 bases sitting between them. The CDR3 has 18 amino acids. CDR1 is SGHAT and CDR2 is FQNNGV in the germline V gene. DNA for the CDR3: TGTGCCAGCAGCTTAGACAAGGTCGTACAGGGAAGGCTGTACGAGCAGTACTTC. It translates to CASSLDKVVQGRLYEQYF.

This clonotype was seen repeatedly, ten times or more. The J gene is TRBJ1-6, the V gene TRBV11-1; D is perhaps TRBD1 (6 bases). This CDR3 contains 13 residues. The V gene lost 4 bases and the J gene lost 10 bases, with 11 bases spanning the gap. The germline V gene encodes CDR1 SGHAT and CDR2 FQDESV (reference sequence). The DNA of the CDR3 is TGTGCCAGCAGCTCCGGGGGGCAATCACCCCTCCACTTT. Translation: CASSSGGQSPLHF. Supplemented by reference TRBV11-1 and TRBJ1-6, the full variable domain reads EAEVAQSPRYKITEKSQAVAFWCDPISGHATLYWYRQILGQGPELLVQFQDESVVDDSQLPKDRFSAERLKGVDSTLKIQPAELGDSAMYLCASSSGGQSPLHFGNGTRLTVT.

In this sample, this clonotype turned up many times. The chain joins TRBV5-1 to TRBJ1-2; TRBD1 is a possible D gene (5 bases). The ends were cut back, 2 bases at V and 2 bases at J, with 7 bases in the middle. The CDR3 is 13 amino acids. Germline CDR1 SGHRS, CDR2 YFSETQ. The CDR3, as DNA: TGCGCCAGCAGCTTACAGGAGAACTATGGCTACACCTTC. Its protein is CASSLQENYGYTF.

Concerning this clonotype: A read error may account for a junction end that differs from germline. This chain connects TRBV20-1 to TRBJ2-1; no firm D call. Germline lookup yields CDR1 DFQATT and CDR2 SNEGSKA (reference sequence). The CDR3 loop spans 12 amino acids. The CDR3 sequence: CSAPGRNNEQIF. The DNA of the CDR3 is TGCAGTGCTCCTGGAAGAAACAATGAGCAGATCTTC.

Worth noting for this clonotype: This CDR3 fails to terminate in the conserved phenylalanine or tryptophan, so it likely reflects a read error. Here the CDR3 reads CSALRRGRDSPLELFY. CDR3 sequence (DNA): TGCAGCGCTCTACGACGAGGACGGGACAGTCCTTTGGAGCTGTTTTAT. The chain couples TRBV29-1 to TRBJ2-2; 7 bases line up with TRBD1. The CDR3 runs 16 residues. Per germline, CDR1 SQVTM and CDR2 ANQGSEA. With V trimmed by 7 bases and J by 10 bases, 21 bases remained unmatched.

Concerning this clonotype itself: One end of the junction is discordant with germline, which a read error may explain. The chain joins TRBV4-1 to TRBJ2-3; 7 bases align to TRBD1. The CDR3 is 13 residues long. Germline V gene sequence: CDR1 MGHRA, CDR2 YSYEKL. The CDR3 is CASSKDRLNTQYF. CDR3 sequence (DNA): TGCGCTAGCAGCAAGGACAGGTTGAATACGCAGTATTTT.

Regarding this clonotype: One end of the junction does not line up with germline, which may come from a read error. The rearrangement uses TRBV4-1 and TRBJ2-6; maybe TRBD1 (5 bases). Per germline, CDR1 MGHRA and CDR2 YSYEKL. There are 15 residues in the CDR3. The CDR3 DNA is TGCGCCAGCAGCCAAAGGGGCTTTGGGGCCAGCGTCCTGACTTTC. Its translation is CASSQRGFGASVLTF.

This clonotype was recorded at least ten times. The V gene is TRBV5-1, the J gene TRBJ2-5; 9 bases agree with TRBD2. The V and J ends lost 0 bases and 1 base, in that order; junction bases with no gene match: 4. The CDR3 sequence is 16 residues long. The germline V gene has CDR1 SGHRS and CDR2 YFSETQ. The CDR3 loop reads CASSLAEGLAQETQYF. The DNA for the CDR3 is TGCGCCAGCAGCTTGGCCGAGGGACTAGCCCAAGAGACCCAGTACTTC. The full variable domain, its missing parts supplied by reference TRBV5-1 and TRBJ2-5, is KAGVTQTPRYLIKTRGQQVTLSCSPISGHRSVSWYQQTPGQGLQFLFEYFSETQRNKGNFPGRFSGRQFSNSRSEMNVSTLELGDSALYLCASSLAEGLAQETQYFGPGTRLLVL.

This clonotype came up many times. The rearrangement links TRBV28 to TRBJ2-5; the D is unclear. There are 13 residues in the CDR3. Germline V gene sequence: CDR1 MDHEN, CDR2 SYDVKM. The V and J ends lost 6 bases and 2 bases respectively, with 10 bases between them. The CDR3 is CASRGTVQETQYF. DNA for the CDR3: TGTGCCAGCAGAGGAACAGTTCAAGAGACCCAGTACTTC.

As concerns this clonotype: At one boundary the junction diverges from the germline segment, which might be a read error. CDR3 sequence: CSVGTRGEQETQHF. The CDR3 nucleotides are TGCAGCGTTGGGACTAGGGGGGAGCAAGAGACCCAGCACTTC. This chain joins TRBV29-1 and TRBJ2-5, with D possibly TRBD2 on 7 matching bases. The CDR3 is 14 amino acids. Germline V CDR1 and CDR2: SQVTM, ANQGSEA.

V is TRBV5-4 and J is TRBJ2-3; possible D gene TRBD1, 5 bases. Trimming shortened V by 4 bases and J by 0 bases, and 21 bases separated the two germline ends. This CDR3 region has 18 residues. Germline-derived CDR1 and CDR2 are SGHNT and YYREEE (reference sequence). CDR3 sequence reads: CASSRWQGGQPSTDTQYF. As DNA, the CDR3 is TGTGCCAGCAGCCGGTGGCAGGGTGGGCAACCTAGCACAGATACGCAGTATTTT.